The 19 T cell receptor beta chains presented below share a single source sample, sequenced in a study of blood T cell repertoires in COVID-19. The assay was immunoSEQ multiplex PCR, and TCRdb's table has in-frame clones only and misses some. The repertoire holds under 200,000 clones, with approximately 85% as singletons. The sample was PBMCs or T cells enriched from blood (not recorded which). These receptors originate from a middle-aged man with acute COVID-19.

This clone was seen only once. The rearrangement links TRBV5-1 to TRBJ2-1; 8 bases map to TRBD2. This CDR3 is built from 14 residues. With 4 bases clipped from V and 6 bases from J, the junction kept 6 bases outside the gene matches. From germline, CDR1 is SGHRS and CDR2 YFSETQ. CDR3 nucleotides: TGCGCCAGCAGCGTAAGCGGGAGCCCCAATGAGCAGTTCTTC. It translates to CASSVSGSPNEQFF.

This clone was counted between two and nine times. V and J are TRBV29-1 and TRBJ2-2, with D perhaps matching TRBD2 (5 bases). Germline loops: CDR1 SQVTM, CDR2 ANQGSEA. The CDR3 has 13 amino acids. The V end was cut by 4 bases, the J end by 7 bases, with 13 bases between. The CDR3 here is CSVARVGNGELFF. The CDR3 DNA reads TGCAGCGTTGCGAGGGTCGGTAACGGGGAGCTGTTTTTT.

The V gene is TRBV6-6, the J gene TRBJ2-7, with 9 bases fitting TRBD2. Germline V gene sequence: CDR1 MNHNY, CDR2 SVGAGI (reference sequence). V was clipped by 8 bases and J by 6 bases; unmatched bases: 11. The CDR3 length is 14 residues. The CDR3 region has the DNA TGTGCCAGCGGAATAGCGGGAGAAGTGGTCGAGCAGTACTTC. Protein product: CASGIAGEVVEQYF.

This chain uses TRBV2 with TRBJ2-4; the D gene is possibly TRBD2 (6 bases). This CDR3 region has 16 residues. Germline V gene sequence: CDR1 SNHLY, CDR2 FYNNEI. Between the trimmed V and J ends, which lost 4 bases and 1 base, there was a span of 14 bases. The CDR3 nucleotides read TGTGCCAGCAGTGTCCGGGGGAATCAGGCCAAAAACATTCAGTACTTC. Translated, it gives CASSVRGNQAKNIQYF.

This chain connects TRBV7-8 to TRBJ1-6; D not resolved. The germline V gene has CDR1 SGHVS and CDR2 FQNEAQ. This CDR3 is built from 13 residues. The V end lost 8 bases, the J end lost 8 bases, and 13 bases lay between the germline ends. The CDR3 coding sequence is TGTGCCAGCTCGGTTGAGCGAGATTCACCCCTCCACTTT. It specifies CASSVERDSPLHF.

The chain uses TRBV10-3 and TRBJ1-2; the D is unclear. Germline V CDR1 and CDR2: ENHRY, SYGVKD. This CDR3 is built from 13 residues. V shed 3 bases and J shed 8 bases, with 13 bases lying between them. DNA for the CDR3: TGTGCCATCAGTGATTCGGGTCGCGGGGGCTACACCTTC. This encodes CAISDSGRGGYTF.

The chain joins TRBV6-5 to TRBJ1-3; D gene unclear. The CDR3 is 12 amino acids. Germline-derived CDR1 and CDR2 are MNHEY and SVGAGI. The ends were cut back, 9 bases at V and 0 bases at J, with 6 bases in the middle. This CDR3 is CASHNSGNTIYF. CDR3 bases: TGTGCCAGTCACAACTCTGGAAACACCATATATTTT.

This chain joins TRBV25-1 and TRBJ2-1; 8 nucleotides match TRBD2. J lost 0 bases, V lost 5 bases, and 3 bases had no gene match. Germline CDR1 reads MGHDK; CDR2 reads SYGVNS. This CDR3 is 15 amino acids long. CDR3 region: CASSTSGSSYNEQFF. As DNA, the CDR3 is TGTGCCAGCAGTACTAGCGGCAGCTCCTACAATGAGCAGTTCTTC.

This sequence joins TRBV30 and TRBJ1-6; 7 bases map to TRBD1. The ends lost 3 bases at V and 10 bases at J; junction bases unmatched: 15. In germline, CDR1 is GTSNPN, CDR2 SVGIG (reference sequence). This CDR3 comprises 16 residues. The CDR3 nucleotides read TGTGCCTGGAGATCGAACCCACAGGGGATCTGGTCACCCCTCCACTTT. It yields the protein CAWRSNPQGIWSPLHF.

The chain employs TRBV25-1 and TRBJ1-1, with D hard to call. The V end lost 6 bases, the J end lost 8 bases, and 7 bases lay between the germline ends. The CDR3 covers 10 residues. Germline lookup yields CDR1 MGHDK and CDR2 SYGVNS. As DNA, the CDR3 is TGTGCCAGCAGGGGCGTCGAAGCTTTCTTT. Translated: CASRGVEAFF.

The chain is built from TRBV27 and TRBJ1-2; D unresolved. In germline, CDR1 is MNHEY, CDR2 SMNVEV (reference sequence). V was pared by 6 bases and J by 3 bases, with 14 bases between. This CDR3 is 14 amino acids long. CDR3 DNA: TGTGCCAGCAGCACCCTGGGCCACCACTATGGCTACACCTTC. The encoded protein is CASSTLGHHYGYTF.

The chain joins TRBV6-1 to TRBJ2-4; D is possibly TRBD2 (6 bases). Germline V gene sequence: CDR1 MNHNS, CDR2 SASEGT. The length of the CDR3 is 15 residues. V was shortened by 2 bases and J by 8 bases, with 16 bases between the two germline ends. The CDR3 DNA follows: TGTGCCAGCAGTGAAATCAGTGCGTGGGAGGACATTCAGTACTTC. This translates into CASSEISAWEDIQYF.

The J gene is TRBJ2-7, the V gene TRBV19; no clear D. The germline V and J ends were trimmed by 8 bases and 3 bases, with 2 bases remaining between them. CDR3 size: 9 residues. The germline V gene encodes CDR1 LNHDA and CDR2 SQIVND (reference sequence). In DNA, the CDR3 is TGTGCCAGTCGCTACGAGCAGTACTTC. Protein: CASRYEQYF.

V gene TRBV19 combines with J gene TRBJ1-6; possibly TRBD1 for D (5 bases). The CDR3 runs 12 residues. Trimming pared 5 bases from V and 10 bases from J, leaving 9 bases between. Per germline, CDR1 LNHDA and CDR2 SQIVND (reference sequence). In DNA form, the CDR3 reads TGTGCCAGTAGTCGACAGAACTCACCCCTCCACTTT. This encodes CASSRQNSPLHF.

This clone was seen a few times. The CDR3, as DNA: TGTGCCAGCAGCCCAGGACTAAAGGAGACCCAGTACTTC. Amino acids: CASSPGLKETQYF. This rearrangement joins TRBV9 to TRBJ2-5; tentative D call: TRBD2 (6 bases). Trimming left V 4 bases short and J 5 bases short, with 12 bases between. Germline CDR1 is SGDLS and CDR2 is YYNGEE. The CDR3 totals 13 residues.

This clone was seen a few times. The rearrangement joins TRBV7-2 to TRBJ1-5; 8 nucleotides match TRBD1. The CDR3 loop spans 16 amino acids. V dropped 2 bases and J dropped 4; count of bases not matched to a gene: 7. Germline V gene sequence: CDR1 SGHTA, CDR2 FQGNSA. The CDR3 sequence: CASSLISGDRNQPQHF. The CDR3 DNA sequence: TGTGCCAGCAGCTTAATAAGTGGGGACAGGAATCAGCCCCAGCATTTT.

In DNA, the CDR3 is TGTGCCAGCAGCGCACAGGGCTCCAATGAGCAGTTCTTC. Translated: CASSAQGSNEQFF. This chain joins TRBV6-4 and TRBJ2-1; TRBD1 might be the D (6 bases). Between the trimmed V and J ends, which lost 6 bases and 6 bases, there was a span of 12 bases. CDR1 MRHNA and CDR2 SNTAGT come from the germline V gene. There are 13 residues in the CDR3.

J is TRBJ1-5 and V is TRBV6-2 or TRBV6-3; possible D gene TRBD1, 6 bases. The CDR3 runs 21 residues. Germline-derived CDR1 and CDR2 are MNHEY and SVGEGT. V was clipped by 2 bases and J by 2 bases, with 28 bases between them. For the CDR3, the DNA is TGTGCCAGCAGTTACCAGGGACCGGGTGGGCAGGGGCGGTACGGCAATCAGCCCCAGCATTTT. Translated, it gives CASSYQGPGGQGRYGNQPQHF.

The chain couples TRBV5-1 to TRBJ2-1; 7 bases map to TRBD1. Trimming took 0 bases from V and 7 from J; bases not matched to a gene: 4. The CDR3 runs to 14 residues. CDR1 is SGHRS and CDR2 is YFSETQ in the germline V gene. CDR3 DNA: TGCGCCAGCAGCTTGGGGGGACAGCTAAATGAGCAGTTCTTC. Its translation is CASSLGGQLNEQFF.